The entry that follows covers one TCR beta chain sequence. The entry originates in a study of blood T cell repertoires in COVID-19. Clones were sequenced by immunoSEQ multiplex PCR, and TCRdb holds only the in-frame ones, with some missing. This sample has under 200,000 clones, with about 82% found just once. Sequencing was carried out using peripheral blood. The sequence was obtained from a man aged 70-80 years with active or convalescent COVID-19.

The CDR3: CASSLGLTSTDTQYF. The CDR3 nucleotides read TGTGCCAGTAGTCTAGGACTTACTAGCACAGATACGCAGTATTTT. V usage is TRBV19 and J usage is TRBJ2-3; a possible D gene is TRBD2 (5 bases). Germline V gene data show CDR1 as LNHDA and CDR2 as SQIVND (reference sequence). CDR3 length equals 15 residues. Trimming took 5 bases from V and 0 from J, leaving 12 bases between them.